This TCR beta chain was observed in a study of cytomegalovirus exposure and HLA in healthy donors. Across the whole study: Around 85 million unique TCR sequences came from HLA-typed donors in an early release.

PCR primers comprised 60 Vbeta and 13 Jbeta primers. Assay: immunoSEQ multiplex PCR; the TCRdb copy retains only in-frame clones and omits some. The data show some 150,000 clones, about three quarters seen once. To note about this clone: Its antigen is unknown.

Study findings and constraints: Later analysis identified several of the most significant clusters that appeared linked to common viral pathogens. Association of a missense DCLRE1C variant with TCR beta V- and J-gene trimming was reported in a later analysis.

V lost 1 base and J 2 bases, leaving 9 bases between the germline ends. Germline V CDR1 and CDR2: MNHNS, SASEGT. This CDR3 spans 14 amino acids. Sequencing was carried out using PBMCs. The rearrangement uses TRBV6-1 and TRBJ2-7; TRBD2 might be the D (6 bases). This sequence originates from a man aged 45-65 years in good health and CMV-seropositive. The CDR3 is CASSEGGVTYEQYF. CDR3 in DNA: TGTGCCAGCAGTGAAGGCGGGGTTACCTACGAGCAGTACTTC.